The T cell receptor beta chain described here comes from a study of T-cell memory formation after mild COVID-19. The study's findings and limits: The study found balanced CD4/CD8 in clones contracting day 15 to 85 and a CD4+ lean in later expanders.

cDNA libraries for TCR alpha and TCR beta, carrying sample barcodes and UMIs, came from 5'RACE with constant-segment primers. TCRdb ran MiXCR on the 5' RACE reads and lists one entry per CDR3 protein. The sample has about 290,000 distinct CDR3 sequences; about a sixth are singletons. This clonotype was observed a few times. What it recognizes is unknown. Germline V CDR1 and CDR2: WSHSY, SAAADI. Trimming cost V 6 bases and J 2 bases; bases outside gene matches: 10. The length of the CDR3 is 16 residues. The TCR sequence derives from a man aged 18 to 30 who had mild COVID-19 (a few samples of this study predate the infection). Cell type and time point are not known. The sample consisted of PBMCs or a T cell subset sorted from them (not recorded which). V is TRBV10-2 and J is TRBJ1-3, with 7 bases that match TRBD1. Here the CDR3 reads CASSPPRQGAGNTIYF. CDR3 DNA sequence: TGCGCCAGCAGCCCCCCCCGACAGGGCGCTGGAAACACCATATATTTT.